The rows below give T cell receptor beta chains drawn from one sample of a study of identical twins. TCRdb passed the 5' RACE reads through MiXCR, listing each CDR3 protein once. The table includes 700,000 to 950,000 distinct CDR3 sequences, roughly an eighth detected once. These records were also assigned to another study, of yellow fever vaccine responses in identical twins.

Sequencing was done on a sample of PBMCs. Receptors originate from a woman in her late teens or twenties in good health. CDR3s include the opening cysteine and the closing phenylalanine or tryptophan. The order of the fields is D gene, J gene, V gene, clone size, CDR3 protein, CDR3 DNA. D genes are given only for firm matches. Clone size, where shown, is once, few, many, or a class for clones that have expanded.

d_call: -
j_call: TRBJ2-3
v_call: TRBV6-1
clone_size: few
cdr3_aa: CASSANSGGSDTQYF
cdr3_nt: TGTGCCAGCAGTGCCAACTCGGGGGGCTCGGATACGCAGTATTTT

d_call: TRBD2
j_call: TRBJ2-1
v_call: TRBV6-2/TRBV6-3
clone_size: many
cdr3_aa: CASSYDGITGLAGGTYNEQFF
cdr3_nt: TGTGCCAGCAGTTACGATGGGATAACGGGACTAGCGGGAGGAACCTACAATGAGCAGTTCTTC

d_call: TRBD1
j_call: TRBJ2-7
v_call: TRBV10-3
clone_size: -
cdr3_aa: CAIRGTARSYEQYF
cdr3_nt: TGTGCCATCAGGGGGACAGCTCGCTCCTACGAGCAGTACTTC

d_call: -
j_call: TRBJ2-5
v_call: TRBV12-3/TRBV12-4
clone_size: -
cdr3_aa: CASSPHGLGSQYF
cdr3_nt: TGTGCCAGCAGTCCCCACGGTCTAGGGTCCCAGTACTTC

d_call: -
j_call: TRBJ2-1
v_call: TRBV5-5
clone_size: many
cdr3_aa: CASSFGGTDDVRFF
cdr3_nt: TGTGCCAGCAGCTTTGGCGGGACAGACGACGTTCGGTTCTTC

d_call: TRBD2
j_call: TRBJ2-3
v_call: TRBV24-1
clone_size: few
cdr3_aa: CATSDPLAPGGLTDTQYF
cdr3_nt: TGTGCCACCAGTGACCCCCTAGCTCCGGGAGGTTTGACAGATACGCAGTATTTT

d_call: -
j_call: TRBJ1-5
v_call: TRBV12-3/TRBV12-4
clone_size: few
cdr3_aa: CASTPGGQPQHF
cdr3_nt: TGTGCCAGCACCCCTGGCGGCCAGCCCCAGCATTTT

d_call: -
j_call: TRBJ1-6
v_call: TRBV6-1
clone_size: many
cdr3_aa: CASSRAGANSPLHF
cdr3_nt: TGTGCCAGCTCCCGGGCAGGGGCTAATTCACCCCTCCACTTT

d_call: TRBD1
j_call: TRBJ2-1
v_call: TRBV29-1
clone_size: few
cdr3_aa: CSVEGHGQGSYNEQFF
cdr3_nt: TGCAGCGTTGAGGGGCACGGACAGGGGTCCTACAATGAGCAGTTCTTC

d_call: -
j_call: TRBJ1-1
v_call: TRBV6-4
clone_size: -
cdr3_aa: CASSGEVNTEAFF
cdr3_nt: TGTGCCAGCAGTGGTGAAGTGAACACTGAAGCTTTCTTT

d_call: TRBD2
j_call: TRBJ2-3
v_call: TRBV6-1
clone_size: -
cdr3_aa: CASTRRLAGSTDTQYF
cdr3_nt: TGTGCCAGCACCCGGCGGCTAGCGGGATCCACAGATACGCAGTATTTT

d_call: -
j_call: TRBJ1-2
v_call: TRBV29-1
clone_size: -
cdr3_aa: CSVRQNTGFGGYTF
cdr3_nt: TGCAGCGTCCGGCAAAACACAGGGTTTGGTGGCTACACCTTC

d_call: -
j_call: TRBJ2-1
v_call: TRBV20-1
clone_size: few
cdr3_aa: CSAFDSEQFF
cdr3_nt: TGCAGTGCGTTTGATAGTGAGCAGTTCTTC

d_call: TRBD2
j_call: TRBJ2-5
v_call: TRBV6-2/TRBV6-3
clone_size: few
cdr3_aa: CASSPMTSGFQETQYF
cdr3_nt: TGTGCCAGCAGTCCAATGACTAGCGGGTTTCAAGAGACCCAGTACTTC

d_call: TRBD2
j_call: TRBJ2-7
v_call: TRBV11-2
clone_size: few
cdr3_aa: CASSPIWREGTYEQYF
cdr3_nt: TGTGCCAGCAGCCCGATTTGGCGGGAGGGCACCTACGAGCAGTACTTC

d_call: -
j_call: TRBJ2-3
v_call: TRBV11-2
clone_size: few
cdr3_aa: CASSLTDRSTDTQYF
cdr3_nt: TGTGCCAGCAGCTTGACAGACCGCAGCACAGATACGCAGTATTTT

d_call: -
j_call: TRBJ2-1
v_call: TRBV12-3/TRBV12-4
clone_size: many
cdr3_aa: CASSQDSPTSYNEQFF
cdr3_nt: TGTGCCAGCAGCCAGGACTCGCCTACTTCCTACAATGAGCAGTTCTTC

d_call: -
j_call: TRBJ2-6
v_call: TRBV5-1
clone_size: few
cdr3_aa: CASSLGTELTPSGANVLTF
cdr3_nt: TGCGCCAGCAGCTTGGGGACAGAACTCACCCCCTCTGGGGCCAACGTCCTGACTTTC

d_call: -
j_call: TRBJ2-2
v_call: TRBV28
clone_size: few
cdr3_aa: CASSLHSRATGELFF
cdr3_nt: TGTGCCAGCAGTTTACATTCCAGGGCCACCGGGGAGCTGTTTTTT

d_call: TRBD1
j_call: TRBJ1-5
v_call: TRBV16
clone_size: -
cdr3_aa: CASSQRTGSRNQPQHF
cdr3_nt: TGTGCCAGCAGCCAAAGGACAGGGAGTAGGAATCAGCCCCAGCATTTT

d_call: -
j_call: TRBJ2-4
v_call: TRBV27
clone_size: -
cdr3_aa: CASMDGGAAKNIQYF
cdr3_nt: TGTGCCAGCATGGATGGGGGGGCCGCCAAAAACATTCAGTACTTC

d_call: TRBD1
j_call: TRBJ2-7
v_call: TRBV7-7
clone_size: few
cdr3_aa: CASSSPGGEQYF
cdr3_nt: TGTGCCAGCAGCTCCCCAGGGGGCGAGCAGTACTTC

d_call: TRBD1
j_call: TRBJ2-1
v_call: TRBV15
clone_size: few
cdr3_aa: CATSRGGLVTGTDYNEQFF
cdr3_nt: TGTGCCACCAGCAGAGGCGGCTTGGTAACCGGGACAGACTACAATGAGCAGTTCTTC

d_call: -
j_call: TRBJ2-7
v_call: TRBV5-1
clone_size: few
cdr3_aa: CASSSLPGGSYEQYF
cdr3_nt: TGCGCCAGCAGCTCCCTACCTGGAGGGTCCTACGAGCAGTACTTC

d_call: -
j_call: TRBJ2-1
v_call: TRBV13
clone_size: few
cdr3_aa: CASSSSQVGGYNEQFF
cdr3_nt: TGTGCCAGCAGTTCGAGCCAGGTGGGAGGCTACAATGAGCAGTTCTTC

d_call: -
j_call: TRBJ2-7
v_call: TRBV12-3/TRBV12-4
clone_size: few
cdr3_aa: CASSLAGSEQYF
cdr3_nt: TGTGCCAGCAGTTTGGCAGGATCCGAGCAGTACTTC

d_call: -
j_call: TRBJ2-7
v_call: TRBV7-9
clone_size: -
cdr3_aa: CASSPYRDFTKYEQYF
cdr3_nt: TGTGCCAGCAGCCCCTACCGGGACTTCACCAAGTACGAGCAGTACTTC

d_call: TRBD1
j_call: TRBJ2-1
v_call: TRBV5-1
clone_size: few
cdr3_aa: CASSLLSGTGADEQFF
cdr3_nt: TGCGCCAGCAGCTTGCTATCCGGGACAGGGGCCGATGAGCAGTTCTTC

d_call: -
j_call: TRBJ2-2
v_call: TRBV12-3/TRBV12-4
clone_size: -
cdr3_aa: CASSEDGVTGELFF
cdr3_nt: TGTGCCAGCAGTGAGGATGGGGTCACCGGGGAGCTGTTTTTT

d_call: TRBD2
j_call: TRBJ2-7
v_call: TRBV20-1
clone_size: few
cdr3_aa: CSARGGLAGSYEQYF
cdr3_nt: TGCAGTGCTAGAGGGGGACTAGCGGGCTCCTACGAGCAGTACTTC

d_call: -
j_call: TRBJ2-4
v_call: TRBV20-1
clone_size: -
cdr3_aa: CSASGTGENIQYF
cdr3_nt: TGCAGTGCTAGCGGGACGGGGGAAAACATTCAGTACTTC

d_call: -
j_call: TRBJ2-7
v_call: TRBV6-5
clone_size: -
cdr3_aa: CASSYGSLSYEQYF
cdr3_nt: TGTGCCAGCAGTTACGGTAGTTTGTCCTACGAGCAGTACTTC

d_call: -
j_call: TRBJ2-1
v_call: TRBV7-6
clone_size: -
cdr3_aa: CASSPRPGPDPSSYNEQFF
cdr3_nt: TGTGCCAGCAGCCCGCGGCCCGGTCCTGACCCCTCCTCCTACAATGAGCAGTTCTTC

d_call: TRBD2
j_call: TRBJ2-7
v_call: TRBV12-3/TRBV12-4
clone_size: few
cdr3_aa: CASSSRTSGTTSEQYF
cdr3_nt: TGTGCCAGCAGTTCCCGGACTAGCGGGACCACATCCGAGCAGTACTTC

d_call: -
j_call: TRBJ1-2
v_call: TRBV15
clone_size: many
cdr3_aa: CATSRDHVDGYTF
cdr3_nt: TGTGCCACCAGCAGAGATCATGTTGACGGCTACACCTTC

d_call: TRBD1
j_call: TRBJ2-5
v_call: TRBV20-1
clone_size: -
cdr3_aa: CSADPDRFGETQYF
cdr3_nt: TGCAGTGCTGACCCGGACAGGTTCGGAGAGACCCAGTACTTC

d_call: TRBD1
j_call: TRBJ1-1
v_call: TRBV6-5
clone_size: many
cdr3_aa: CASSSPDRATEAFF
cdr3_nt: TGTGCCAGCAGTTCCCCGGACAGGGCGACTGAAGCTTTCTTT

d_call: -
j_call: TRBJ2-4
v_call: TRBV21-1
clone_size: few
cdr3_aa: CASTNLSGAKNIQYF
cdr3_nt: TGTGCCAGCACCAACCTTAGCGGGGCCAAAAACATTCAGTACTTC

d_call: -
j_call: TRBJ2-1
v_call: TRBV7-2
clone_size: many
cdr3_aa: CASSPRGGNEQFF
cdr3_nt: TGCGCCAGCAGCCCACGAGGGGGCAATGAGCAGTTCTTC

d_call: TRBD2
j_call: TRBJ2-7
v_call: TRBV9
clone_size: few
cdr3_aa: CASSATGTTLREQYF
cdr3_nt: TGTGCCAGCAGCGCTACCGGGACTACCCTTAGGGAGCAGTACTTC

d_call: -
j_call: TRBJ2-3
v_call: TRBV12-3/TRBV12-4
clone_size: few
cdr3_aa: CASSLMRDTQYF
cdr3_nt: TGTGCCAGCAGTTTAATGAGGGATACGCAGTATTTT

d_call: TRBD2
j_call: TRBJ2-3
v_call: TRBV2
clone_size: -
cdr3_aa: CASSVGGGQWTDTQYF
cdr3_nt: TGTGCCAGCAGTGTCGGGGGGGGCCAATGGACAGATACGCAGTATTTT

d_call: -
j_call: TRBJ2-1
v_call: TRBV11-2
clone_size: -
cdr3_aa: CASSDALRDRAYNEQFF
cdr3_nt: TGTGCCAGCAGCGATGCCTTGAGGGACCGAGCCTACAATGAGCAGTTCTTC

d_call: -
j_call: TRBJ2-7
v_call: TRBV7-9
clone_size: few
cdr3_aa: CASSLSEAGNEQYF
cdr3_nt: TGTGCCAGCAGCTTATCCGAGGCAGGGAACGAGCAGTACTTC

d_call: -
j_call: TRBJ1-1
v_call: TRBV6-5
clone_size: -
cdr3_aa: CASSYSSWGAEAFF
cdr3_nt: TGTGCCAGCAGTTACTCGAGTTGGGGGGCTGAAGCTTTCTTT

d_call: -
j_call: TRBJ2-7
v_call: TRBV14
clone_size: few
cdr3_aa: CASSQATWQSSYEQYF
cdr3_nt: TGTGCCAGCAGCCAAGCGACGTGGCAGAGTTCCTACGAGCAGTACTTC

d_call: -
j_call: TRBJ1-2
v_call: TRBV12-3/TRBV12-4
clone_size: -
cdr3_aa: CASRAAMRYYGYTF
cdr3_nt: TGTGCCAGCAGGGCAGCAATGCGCTACTATGGCTACACCTTC

d_call: TRBD1
j_call: TRBJ2-4
v_call: TRBV11-2
clone_size: many
cdr3_aa: CASSLAGQGLNIQYF
cdr3_nt: TGTGCCAGCAGCTTGGCGGGACAGGGCTTAAACATTCAGTACTTC

d_call: -
j_call: TRBJ2-5
v_call: TRBV12-3/TRBV12-4
clone_size: -
cdr3_aa: CASSPGWGGAVETQYF
cdr3_nt: TGTGCCAGCAGTCCCGGTTGGGGGGGGGCCGTGGAGACCCAGTACTTC

d_call: -
j_call: TRBJ1-4
v_call: TRBV7-9
clone_size: many
cdr3_aa: CASSSGPEKLFF
cdr3_nt: TGTGCCAGCAGCTCGGGACCCGAGAAACTGTTTTTT

d_call: TRBD2
j_call: TRBJ2-7
v_call: TRBV3-1
clone_size: -
cdr3_aa: CASSQGGLAGRYEQYF
cdr3_nt: TGTGCCAGCAGCCAAGGAGGACTAGCGGGACGCTACGAGCAGTACTTC

d_call: -
j_call: TRBJ1-4
v_call: TRBV25-1
clone_size: -
cdr3_aa: CASSPVGQNNEKLFF
cdr3_nt: TGTGCCAGCTCCCCGGTAGGGCAGAATAATGAAAAACTGTTTTTT

d_call: -
j_call: TRBJ1-2
v_call: TRBV27
clone_size: -
cdr3_aa: CASSLLPEYYGYTF
cdr3_nt: TGTGCCAGCAGTTTACTTCCGGAATACTATGGCTACACCTTC

d_call: TRBD1
j_call: TRBJ2-5
v_call: TRBV12-3/TRBV12-4
clone_size: many
cdr3_aa: CASSRGQAQETQYF
cdr3_nt: TGTGCCAGCAGTAGGGGACAGGCGCAAGAGACCCAGTACTTC

d_call: -
j_call: TRBJ1-1
v_call: TRBV10-3
clone_size: few
cdr3_aa: CAISWDGVGNTEAFF
cdr3_nt: TGTGCCATCAGCTGGGACGGCGTCGGGAACACTGAAGCTTTCTTT

d_call: -
j_call: TRBJ2-7
v_call: TRBV14
clone_size: -
cdr3_aa: CASSLRYAMDGLSSYEQYF
cdr3_nt: TGTGCCAGCAGCCTAAGATACGCAATGGACGGTTTGAGCTCCTACGAGCAGTACTTC

d_call: -
j_call: TRBJ1-5
v_call: TRBV12-3/TRBV12-4
clone_size: few
cdr3_aa: CASRRSNQPQHF
cdr3_nt: TGTGCCAGCAGGAGAAGCAATCAGCCCCAGCATTTT

d_call: -
j_call: TRBJ2-3
v_call: TRBV18
clone_size: -
cdr3_aa: CASSPPGFGPSGTDTQYF
cdr3_nt: TGTGCCAGCTCACCACCGGGATTCGGCCCTAGCGGCACAGATACGCAGTATTTT